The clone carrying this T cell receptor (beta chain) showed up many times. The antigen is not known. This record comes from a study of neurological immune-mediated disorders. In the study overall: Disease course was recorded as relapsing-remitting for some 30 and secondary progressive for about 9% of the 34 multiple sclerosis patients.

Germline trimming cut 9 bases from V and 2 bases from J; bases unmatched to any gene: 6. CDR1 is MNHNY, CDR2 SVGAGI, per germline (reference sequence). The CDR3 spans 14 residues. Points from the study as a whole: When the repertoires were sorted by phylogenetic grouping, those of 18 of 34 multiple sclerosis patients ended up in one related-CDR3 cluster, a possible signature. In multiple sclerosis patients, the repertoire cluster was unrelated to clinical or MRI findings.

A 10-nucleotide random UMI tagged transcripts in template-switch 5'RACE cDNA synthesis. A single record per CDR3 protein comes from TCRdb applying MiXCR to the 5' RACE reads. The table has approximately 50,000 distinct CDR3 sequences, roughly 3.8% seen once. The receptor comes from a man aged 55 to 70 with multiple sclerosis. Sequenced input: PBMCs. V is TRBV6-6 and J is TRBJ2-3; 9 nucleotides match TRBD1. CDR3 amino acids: CASSGTGYTDTQYF. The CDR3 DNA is TGTGCCAGTTCCGGGACAGGGTACACAGATACGCAGTATTTT.